The 15 T cell receptor beta chains presented below share a single source sample, sequenced in a study of T cell changes during pregnancy in multiple sclerosis. The table came from immunoSEQ multiplex PCR; TCRdb's copy has only in-frame clones and leaves some out. The data show tens of thousands of clones, approximately 91% seen once. The sample here was CD8+ T cells from peripheral blood mononuclear cells, taken in the third trimester of pregnancy. These receptors originate from a female donor with multiple sclerosis, enrolled in a pregnancy study.

This chain's CDR3 is CASTSGGGRQPQHF. CDR3 DNA sequence: TGTGCCAGCACGTCCGGGGGGGGCCGCCAGCCCCAGCATTTT. V usage is TRBV2 and J usage is TRBJ1-5, with D maybe TRBD1 (6 bases). V was trimmed by 7 bases and J by 7 bases, leaving 17 bases between them. Germline CDR1 SNHLY, CDR2 FYNNEI. The CDR3 runs to 14 residues.

V is TRBV27 and J is TRBJ2-2; D possibly corresponds to TRBD2 (6 bases). This CDR3 has 14 amino acids. Germline CDR1 MNHEY, CDR2 SMNVEV (reference sequence). V gave up 3 bases and J gave up 3 bases, with 8 bases separating them. In DNA form, the CDR3 reads TGTGCCAGCAGTTTCCGGGGGTACACCGGGGAGCTGTTTTTT. Protein: CASSFRGYTGELFF.

This clone came up a few times. V and J are TRBV5-4 and TRBJ2-6; D possibly corresponds to TRBD2 (6 bases). This CDR3 is 16 amino acids long. Trimming pared 4 bases from V and 4 bases from J, leaving 15 bases between. CDR1 SGHNT and CDR2 YYREEE come from the germline V gene (reference sequence). CDR3 loop: CASSQDLGSGANVLTF. CDR3 nucleotide sequence: TGTGCCAGCAGCCAAGATCTCGGGAGCGGGGCCAACGTCCTGACTTTC.

The chain links TRBV7-9 to TRBJ2-1, with 12 positions matching TRBD2. CDR1 and CDR2 from the germline V gene are SEHNR and FQNEAQ (reference sequence). This CDR3 has 14 residues. Trimming cost V 5 bases and J 5 bases; bases outside gene matches: 1. CDR3 region: CASSASGRDNEQFF. CDR3 DNA: TGTGCCAGCAGCGCTAGCGGGAGGGACAATGAGCAGTTCTTC. The variable domain in full, completed from reference TRBV7-9 and TRBJ2-1, reads DTGVSQNPRHKITKRGQNVTFRCDPISEHNRLYWYRQTLGQGPEFLTYFQNEAQLEKSRLLSDRFSAERPKGSFSTLEIQRTEQGDSAMYLCASSASGRDNEQFFGPGTRLTVL.

CDR3 amino acids: CASSVGLAGSYEQYF. In nucleotides, the CDR3 is TGTGCCAGCAGCGTAGGGCTGGCTGGTTCCTACGAGCAGTACTTC. V usage is TRBV9 and J usage is TRBJ2-7; D uncertain. The germline V gene has CDR1 SGDLS and CDR2 YYNGEE. CDR3 size: 15 residues. Trimming took 0 bases from V and 1 from J, leaving 11 bases between them.

The CDR3 here is CASSEGQGENIQYF. CDR3 DNA sequence: TGTGCCAGCAGTGAAGGACAGGGGGAAAACATTCAGTACTTC. The chain uses TRBV25-1 and TRBJ2-4, with 10 bases lining up with TRBD1. CDR1 is MGHDK and CDR2 is SYGVNS in the germline V gene. There are 14 residues in the CDR3. Losses at the gene ends were 2 bases for V and 5 bases for J; bases not matched to a gene: 0.

The CDR3 loop reads CASSQEEGSSYEQYF. As DNA, the CDR3 is TGCGCCAGCAGCCAAGAGGAGGGCAGCTCCTACGAGCAGTACTTC. This chain links TRBV4-3 with TRBJ2-7; D may be TRBD2 (6 bases). Germline loops: CDR1 LGHNA, CDR2 YSLEER. The CDR3 totals 15 residues. The V end lost 0 bases, the J end lost 0 bases, and 9 bases lay between the germline ends.

The V and J genes are TRBV7-9 and TRBJ2-7; perhaps TRBD2 as D (5 bases). This CDR3 has 14 residues. Per the germline V gene, CDR1 is SEHNR and CDR2 is FQNEAQ (reference sequence). V lost 5 bases and J lost 2, with 13 bases in between. The CDR3 sequence: CASSLSDRTYEQYF. CDR3 DNA: TGTGCCAGCAGCCTTAGCGATCGGACCTACGAGCAGTACTTC.

The V call is TRBV27, the J call TRBJ2-5; TRBD1 aligns across 9 bases. The germline V gene has CDR1 MNHEY and CDR2 SMNVEV (reference sequence). This CDR3 comprises 13 residues. The trim removed 6 bases at V and 5 bases at J, leaving 4 bases unmatched. This chain's CDR3 is CASSDGQGETQYF. The CDR3 nucleotides read TGTGCCAGCAGCGACGGACAGGGGGAGACCCAGTACTTC.

This chain links TRBV19 with TRBJ2-3, with a possible D match to TRBD2 (6 bases). With 8 bases removed from V and 0 bases from J, the gap between germline ends came to 15 bases. The CDR3 consists of 15 residues. The germline V gene encodes CDR1 LNHDA and CDR2 SQIVND (reference sequence). Written as DNA, the CDR3 is TGTGCCAGTTGGAGCCCGGGAGTTAGCACAGATACGCAGTATTTT. Translated, it gives CASWSPGVSTDTQYF.

This chain connects TRBV11-2 to TRBJ2-5; 7 bases map to TRBD2. CDR3 size: 15 residues. In germline, CDR1 is SGHAT, CDR2 FQNNGV. Trimming cost V 1 base and J 6 bases; bases outside gene matches: 8. The CDR3 nucleotides are TGTGCCAGCAGCTTAGGACGGACTAGTCCGCAGACCCAGTACTTC. Amino acid sequence: CASSLGRTSPQTQYF.

The CDR3 reads CASSLSTSRSVGELFF. The CDR3 DNA sequence: TGTGCCAGCAGTTTATCGACGTCCCGGAGTGTTGGGGAGCTGTTTTTT. The chain combines TRBV27 with TRBJ2-2, with no clear D. The CDR3 extends over 16 amino acids. Deletions cut 0 bases from V and 8 bases from J, with 16 bases between. CDR1 MNHEY and CDR2 SMNVEV come from the germline V gene (reference sequence).

The chain employs TRBV30 and TRBJ1-3; 9 bases fit TRBD1. The CDR3 sequence is 15 residues long. J was trimmed by 4 bases and V by 3 bases; bases with no gene match: 7. The germline V gene has CDR1 GTSNPN and CDR2 SVGIG (reference sequence). The CDR3 DNA is TGTGCCTGGAGCCCCGGACAGGGGATAGGAAACACCATATATTTT. This encodes CAWSPGQGIGNTIYF.

The V call is TRBV29-1, the J call TRBJ1-3; 9 bases match TRBD1. Germline assignment: CDR1 SQVTM and CDR2 ANQGSEA. The V gene end was trimmed by 6 bases and the J gene end by 4 bases; junction bases not matched to a gene: 7. The CDR3 sequence is 14 residues long. The CDR3 sequence: CSVRGTGPGNTIYF. CDR3 coding DNA: TGCAGCGTGAGGGGGACAGGGCCCGGAAACACCATATATTTT.

A note on this clone: Germline is not matched at one junction end, which may reflect a read error. DNA for the CDR3: TGTGCCAGCAGACCTACTTCGGGTAATGGCCACACCTTC. This sequence encodes CASRPTSGNGHTF. This chain connects TRBV6-5 to TRBJ1-2; D not certain. The germline CDR1 and CDR2 sequences are MNHEY and SVGAGI. This CDR3 contains 13 residues.